Described below is a single T cell receptor beta chain sequence and its context. The data are from a study of breast tumors, draining lymph nodes, adjacent tissues. In TCRdb, the multiplex PCR reads were re-called with MiXCR into one record per CDR3 protein. Counted here are approximately 210,000 distinct CDR3 sequences, approximately 31% occurring once; the ten biggest clones make up 1.2% to 1.5%. Per the germline V gene, CDR1 is LGHNA and CDR2 is YNFKEQ. Trimming removed 1 base at V and 6 bases at J, with 9 bases between. The CDR3 is 14 residues long. Breast cancer patients provided tissue from their axillary draining lymph nodes.

V and J are TRBV4-2 and TRBJ1-4, with D unclear. The sequence was collected from a female donor with breast cancer. Some clones in this sample may be carry-over from other donors' samples. Sequencing input: axillary lymph node tissue. This chain's CDR3 is CASSQGARDEKLFF. DNA of the CDR3: TGTGCCAGCAGCCAAGGGGCAAGGGATGAAAAACTGTTTTTT.